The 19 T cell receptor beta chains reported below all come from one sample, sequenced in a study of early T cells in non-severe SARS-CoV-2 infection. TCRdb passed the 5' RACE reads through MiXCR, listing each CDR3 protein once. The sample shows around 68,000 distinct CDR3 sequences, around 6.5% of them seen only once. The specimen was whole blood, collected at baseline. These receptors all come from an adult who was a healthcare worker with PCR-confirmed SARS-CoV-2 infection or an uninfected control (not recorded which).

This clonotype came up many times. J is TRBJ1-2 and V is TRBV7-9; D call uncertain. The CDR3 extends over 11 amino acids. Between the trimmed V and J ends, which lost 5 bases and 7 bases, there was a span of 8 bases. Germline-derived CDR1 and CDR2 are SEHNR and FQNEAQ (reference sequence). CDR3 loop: CASSPLSGYTF. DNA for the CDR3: TGTGCCAGCAGCCCTCTCTCTGGCTACACCTTC.

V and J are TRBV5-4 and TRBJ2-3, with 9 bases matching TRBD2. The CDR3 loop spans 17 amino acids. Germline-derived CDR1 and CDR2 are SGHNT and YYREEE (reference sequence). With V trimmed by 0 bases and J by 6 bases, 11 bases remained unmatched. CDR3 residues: CASSLAGLAPARDTQYF. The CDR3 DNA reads TGTGCCAGCAGCTTGGCGGGACTAGCCCCCGCGAGGGATACGCAGTATTTT.

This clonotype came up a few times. This CDR3 reads CASSPDLGRTGELFF. The DNA of the CDR3 is TGTGCCAGCTCGCCGGACCTGGGGCGTACCGGGGAGCTGTTTTTT. The chain combines TRBV18 with TRBJ2-2, with D perhaps matching TRBD1 (5 bases). Germline CDR1 is KGHSH and CDR2 is LQKENI. Trimming took 6 bases from V and 5 from J, leaving 16 bases between them. This CDR3 spans 15 amino acids.

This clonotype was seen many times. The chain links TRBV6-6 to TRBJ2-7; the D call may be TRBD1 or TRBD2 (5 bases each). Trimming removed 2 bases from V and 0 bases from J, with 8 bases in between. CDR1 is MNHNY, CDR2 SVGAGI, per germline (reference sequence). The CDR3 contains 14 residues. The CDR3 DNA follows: TGTGCCAGCAGTTACGGGGACGGCTCCTACGAGCAGTACTTC. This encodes CASSYGDGSYEQYF.

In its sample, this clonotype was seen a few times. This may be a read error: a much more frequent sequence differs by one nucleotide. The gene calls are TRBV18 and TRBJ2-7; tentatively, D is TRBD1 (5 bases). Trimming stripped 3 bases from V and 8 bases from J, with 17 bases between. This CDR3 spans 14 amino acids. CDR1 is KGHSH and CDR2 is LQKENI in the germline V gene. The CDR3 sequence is CASSPQGNPPKQYF. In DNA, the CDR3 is TGTGCCAGCTCACCTCAGGGAAATCCCCCCAAGCAGTACTTC.

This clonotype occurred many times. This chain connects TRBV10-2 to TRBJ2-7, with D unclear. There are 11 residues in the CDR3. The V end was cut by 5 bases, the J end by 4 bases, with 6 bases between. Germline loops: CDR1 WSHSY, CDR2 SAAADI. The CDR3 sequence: CASSNSYEQYF. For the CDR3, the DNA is TGCGCCAGCAGTAACAGTTACGAGCAGTACTTC.

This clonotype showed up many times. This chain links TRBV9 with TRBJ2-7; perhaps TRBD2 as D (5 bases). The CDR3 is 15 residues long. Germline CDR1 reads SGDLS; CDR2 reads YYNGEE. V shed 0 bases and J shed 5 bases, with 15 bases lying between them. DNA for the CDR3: TGTGCCAGCAGCGTAGCTAGCAGTGGAACCCACGAGCAGTACTTC. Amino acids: CASSVASSGTHEQYF. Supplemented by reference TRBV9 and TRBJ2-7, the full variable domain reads DSGVTQTPKHLITATGQRVTLRCSPRSGDLSVYWYQQSLDQGLQFLIQYYNGEERAKGNILERFSAQQFPDLHSELNLSSLELGDSALYFCASSVASSGTHEQYFGPGTRLTVT.

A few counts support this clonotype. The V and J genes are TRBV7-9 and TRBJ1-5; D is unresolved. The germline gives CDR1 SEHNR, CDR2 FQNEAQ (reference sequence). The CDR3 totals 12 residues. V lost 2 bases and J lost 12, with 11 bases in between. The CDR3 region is CASSLSETIQHF. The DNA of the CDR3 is TGTGCCAGCAGCTTATCCGAGACGATCCAGCATTTT.

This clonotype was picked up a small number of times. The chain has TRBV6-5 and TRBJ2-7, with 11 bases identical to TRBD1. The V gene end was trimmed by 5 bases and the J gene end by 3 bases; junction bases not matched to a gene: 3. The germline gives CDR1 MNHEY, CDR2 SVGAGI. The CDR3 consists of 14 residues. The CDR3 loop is CASSMGQGGYEQYF. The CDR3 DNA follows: TGTGCCAGCAGTATGGGACAGGGGGGCTACGAGCAGTACTTC.

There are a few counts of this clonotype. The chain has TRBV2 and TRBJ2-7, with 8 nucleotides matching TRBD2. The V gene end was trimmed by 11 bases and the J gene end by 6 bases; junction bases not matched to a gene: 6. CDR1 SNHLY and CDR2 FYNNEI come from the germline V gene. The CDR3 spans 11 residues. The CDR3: CAGQREREQYF. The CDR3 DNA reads TGTGCCGGTCAGCGGGAGCGCGAGCAGTACTTC.

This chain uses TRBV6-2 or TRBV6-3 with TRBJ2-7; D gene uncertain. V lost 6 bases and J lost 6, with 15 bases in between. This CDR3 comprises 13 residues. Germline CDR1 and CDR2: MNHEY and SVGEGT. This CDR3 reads CASRDPWLGEQYF. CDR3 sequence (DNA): TGTGCCAGCAGGGACCCCTGGCTCGGCGAGCAGTACTTC.

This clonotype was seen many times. Here the CDR3 reads CSARPRPSGTADTQYF. Written as DNA, the CDR3 is TGCAGTGCTAGACCCAGGCCCAGCGGGACAGCAGATACGCAGTATTTT. This rearrangement joins TRBV20-1 to TRBJ2-3, with D perhaps being TRBD1 or TRBD2 (7 bases each). Trimming pared 2 bases from V and 4 bases from J, leaving 19 bases between. The germline gives CDR1 DFQATT, CDR2 SNEGSKA (reference sequence). The CDR3 runs 16 residues.

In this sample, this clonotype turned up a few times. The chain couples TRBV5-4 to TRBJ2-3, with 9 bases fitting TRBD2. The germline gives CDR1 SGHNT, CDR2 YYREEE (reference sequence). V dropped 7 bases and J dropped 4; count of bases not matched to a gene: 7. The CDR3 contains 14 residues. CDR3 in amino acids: CASASGMSPDTQYF. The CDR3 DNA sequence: TGTGCCAGCGCTAGCGGGATGTCCCCAGATACGCAGTATTTT.

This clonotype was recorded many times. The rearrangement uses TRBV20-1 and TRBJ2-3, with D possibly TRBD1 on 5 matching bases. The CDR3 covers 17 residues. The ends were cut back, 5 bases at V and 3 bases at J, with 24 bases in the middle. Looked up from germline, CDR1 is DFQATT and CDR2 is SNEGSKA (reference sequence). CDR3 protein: CSAEPWQGRKGTDTQYF. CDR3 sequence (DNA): TGCAGTGCTGAGCCATGGCAGGGCAGGAAAGGAACAGATACGCAGTATTTT.

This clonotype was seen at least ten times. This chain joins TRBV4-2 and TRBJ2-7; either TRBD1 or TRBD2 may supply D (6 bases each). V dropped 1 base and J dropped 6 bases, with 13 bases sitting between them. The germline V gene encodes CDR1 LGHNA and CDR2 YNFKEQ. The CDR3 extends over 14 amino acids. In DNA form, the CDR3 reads TGTGCCAGCAGCCAAGGAGGGGGGTCGGGCGAGCAGTACTTC. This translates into CASSQGGGSGEQYF.

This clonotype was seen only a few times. In DNA, the CDR3 is TGTGCCAGCAGCCTACAGGTGGGACAAGAGACCCAGTACTTC. This gives the protein CASSLQVGQETQYF. The genes are TRBV7-9 and TRBJ2-5; a weak D match, TRBD1 (5 bases). V lost 5 bases to trimming and J lost 2 bases, with 12 bases between them. The CDR3 is 14 amino acids. Looked up from germline, CDR1 is SEHNR and CDR2 is FQNEAQ (reference sequence).

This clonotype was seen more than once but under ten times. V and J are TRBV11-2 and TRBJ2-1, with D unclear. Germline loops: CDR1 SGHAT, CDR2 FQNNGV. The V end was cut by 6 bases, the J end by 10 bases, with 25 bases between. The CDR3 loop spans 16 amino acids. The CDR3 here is CASRTSRTPPGREQFF. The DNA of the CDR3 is TGTGCCAGCAGGACGTCTCGGACCCCCCCCGGTCGGGAGCAGTTCTTC.

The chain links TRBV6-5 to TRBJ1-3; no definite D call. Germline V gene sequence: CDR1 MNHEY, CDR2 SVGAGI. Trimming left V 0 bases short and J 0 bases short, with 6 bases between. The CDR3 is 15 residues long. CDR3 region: CASSYSRGSGNTIYF. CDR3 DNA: TGTGCCAGCAGTTACTCCCGGGGCTCTGGAAACACCATATATTTT.

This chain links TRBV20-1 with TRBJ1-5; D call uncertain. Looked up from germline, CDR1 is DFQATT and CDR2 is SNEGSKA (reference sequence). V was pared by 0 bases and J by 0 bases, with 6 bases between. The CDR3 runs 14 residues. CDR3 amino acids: CSAREFSSNQPQHF. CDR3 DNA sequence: TGCAGTGCTAGAGAGTTCAGTAGCAATCAGCCCCAGCATTTT.